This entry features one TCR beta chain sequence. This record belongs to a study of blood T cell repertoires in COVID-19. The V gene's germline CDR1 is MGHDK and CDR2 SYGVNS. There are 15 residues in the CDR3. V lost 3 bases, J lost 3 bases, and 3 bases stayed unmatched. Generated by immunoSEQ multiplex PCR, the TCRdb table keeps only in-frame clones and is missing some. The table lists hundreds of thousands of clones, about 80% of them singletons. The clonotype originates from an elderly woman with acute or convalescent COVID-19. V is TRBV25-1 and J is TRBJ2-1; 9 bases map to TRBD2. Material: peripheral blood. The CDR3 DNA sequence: TGTGCCAGCAGTGAGCGGGAGGGAAACTACAATGAGCAGTTCTTC. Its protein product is CASSEREGNYNEQFF. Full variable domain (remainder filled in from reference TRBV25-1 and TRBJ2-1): EADIYQTPRYLVIGTGKKITLECSQTMGHDKMYWYQQDPGMELHLIHYSYGVNSTEKGDLSSESTVSRIRTEHFPLTLESARPSHTSQYLCASSEREGNYNEQFFGPGTRLTVL.